The present T cell receptor (beta chain) was sequenced within a study of PD-L1 blockade in urothelial cancer. Study summary: The researchers analyzed blood 3 weeks (second dose) and 6 weeks after treatment start. Blood-derived samples held a median about 130,000 T cells.

Locally advanced or metastatic urothelial carcinoma affected the patients. Trimming left V 3 bases short and J 2 bases short, with 11 bases between. The CDR3 has 15 residues. Per germline, CDR1 SGHVS and CDR2 FQNEAQ. This table comes from immunoSEQ multiplex PCR, and its TCRdb copy is limited to in-frame clones, with some not included. The repertoire holds some 24,000 clones, with roughly 80% as singletons. This sequence was found in a man in his 70s with urothelial cancer. Material: PBMCs, obtained around atezolizumab (anti-PD-L1) treatment. The chain recombines TRBV7-8 with TRBJ1-5; possible D gene TRBD1, 6 bases. In DNA, the CDR3 is TGTGCCAGCAGCTTGAACAGGGTGGGCAATCAGCCCCAGCATTTT. This encodes CASSLNRVGNQPQHF.